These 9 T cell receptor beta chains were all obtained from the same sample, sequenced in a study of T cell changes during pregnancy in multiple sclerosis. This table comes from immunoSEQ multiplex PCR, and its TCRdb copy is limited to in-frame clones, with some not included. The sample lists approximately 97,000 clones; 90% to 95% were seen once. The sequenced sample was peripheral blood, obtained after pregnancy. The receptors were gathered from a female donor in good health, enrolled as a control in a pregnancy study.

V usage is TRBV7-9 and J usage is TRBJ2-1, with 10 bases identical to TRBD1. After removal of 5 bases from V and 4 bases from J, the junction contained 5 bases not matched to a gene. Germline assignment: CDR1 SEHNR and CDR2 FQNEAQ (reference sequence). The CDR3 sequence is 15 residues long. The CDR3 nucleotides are TGTGCCAGCAGCCCCAGGGGACAGGGGTACAATGAGCAGTTCTTC. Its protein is CASSPRGQGYNEQFF. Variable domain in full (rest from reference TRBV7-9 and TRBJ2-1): DTGVSQNPRHKITKRGQNVTFRCDPISEHNRLYWYRQTLGQGPEFLTYFQNEAQLEKSRLLSDRFSAERPKGSFSTLEIQRTEQGDSAMYLCASSPRGQGYNEQFFGPGTRLTVL.

CDR3 nucleotide sequence: TGCAGCGCCCAAAATCCGGCGGGAGCGACCTACGAGCAGTACTTC. Amino acid sequence: CSAQNPAGATYEQYF. The rearrangement joins TRBV29-1 to TRBJ2-7, with 7 bases that match TRBD2. Germline trimming cut 7 bases from V and 2 bases from J; bases unmatched to any gene: 14. The CDR3 is made up of 15 amino acids. In germline, CDR1 is SQVTM, CDR2 ANQGSEA.

This chain's CDR3 is CASSSNSGGKLFF. In DNA, the CDR3 is TGTGCCAGCAGCTCTAACTCGGGGGGAAAACTGTTTTTT. The V call is TRBV7-9, the J call TRBJ1-4, with D possibly TRBD1 on 5 matching bases. The length of the CDR3 is 13 residues. Trimming took off 4 bases at V and 10 bases at J, with 13 bases between the two ends. The germline gives CDR1 SEHNR, CDR2 FQNEAQ (reference sequence).

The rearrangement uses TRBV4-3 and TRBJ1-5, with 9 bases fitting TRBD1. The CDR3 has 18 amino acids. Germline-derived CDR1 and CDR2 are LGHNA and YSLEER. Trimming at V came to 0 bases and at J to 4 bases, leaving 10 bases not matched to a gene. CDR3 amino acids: CASSQDLFSDRGNQPQHF. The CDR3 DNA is TGCGCCAGCAGCCAAGATCTCTTCTCGGACAGGGGAAATCAGCCCCAGCATTTT.

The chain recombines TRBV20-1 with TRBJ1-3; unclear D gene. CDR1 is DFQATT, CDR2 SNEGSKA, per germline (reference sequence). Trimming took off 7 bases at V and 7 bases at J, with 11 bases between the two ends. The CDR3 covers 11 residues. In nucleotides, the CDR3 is TGCAGTGTCCCTATAAGTAACACCATATATTTT. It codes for CSVPISNTIYF.

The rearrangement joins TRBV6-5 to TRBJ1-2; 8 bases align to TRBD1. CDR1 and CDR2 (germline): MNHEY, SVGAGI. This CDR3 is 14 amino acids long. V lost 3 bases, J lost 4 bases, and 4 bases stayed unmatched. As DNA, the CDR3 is TGTGCCAGCAGTTATGGACAGGGTACCTATGGCTACACCTTC. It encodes CASSYGQGTYGYTF.

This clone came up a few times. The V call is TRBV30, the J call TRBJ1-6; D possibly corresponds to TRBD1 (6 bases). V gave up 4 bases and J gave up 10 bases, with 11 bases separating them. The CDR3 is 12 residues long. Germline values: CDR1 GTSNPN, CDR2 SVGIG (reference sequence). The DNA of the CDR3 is TGTGCCTGGACAGTAAGGGGGTCACCCCTCCACTTT. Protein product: CAWTVRGSPLHF.

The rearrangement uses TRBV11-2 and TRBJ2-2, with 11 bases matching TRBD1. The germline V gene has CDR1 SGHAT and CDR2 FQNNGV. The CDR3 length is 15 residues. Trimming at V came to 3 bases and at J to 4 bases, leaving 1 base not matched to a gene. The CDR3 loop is CASSFGTGGTGELFF. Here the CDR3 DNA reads TGTGCCAGCAGCTTCGGGACAGGGGGCACCGGGGAGCTGTTTTTT.

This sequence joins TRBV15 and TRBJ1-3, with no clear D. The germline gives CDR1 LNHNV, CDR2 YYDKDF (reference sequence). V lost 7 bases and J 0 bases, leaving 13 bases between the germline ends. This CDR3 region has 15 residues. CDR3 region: CATTARLSSGNTIYF. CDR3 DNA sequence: TGTGCCACCACCGCCAGGCTGAGCTCTGGAAACACCATATATTTT.